By proportion, the clone carrying this TCR beta chain is medium-sized. Its antigen is not identified. Each TRB amplification used about 250-550 ng of genomic DNA from blood. Multiplex PCR with BIOMED2 TRB-A/B primer pools amplified TRB rearrangements. A single record per CDR3 protein comes from TCRdb applying MiXCR to the multiplex PCR reads. The sample lists 5,500 to 7,000 distinct CDR3 sequences; roughly 25% were seen once. This entry comes from a study of T and B cells in COVID-19 patients. Points from the study as a whole: In COVID-19 patients, T cell receptor beta variable and joining gene use was reportedly strongly skewed.

Germline V CDR1 and CDR2: LNHDA, SQIVND (reference sequence). The CDR3 consists of 15 residues. Germline trimming cut 4 bases from V and 7 bases from J; bases unmatched to any gene: 6. This TCR was sampled from a human donor with active COVID-19. V gene TRBV19 combines with J gene TRBJ2-2, with 10 positions matching TRBD2. Source material: blood. The DNA of the CDR3 is TGTGCCAGTAGTAAGACTAGCGGGTACAACGGGGAGCTGTTTTTT. Translating it yields CASSKTSGYNGELFF.